This T cell receptor beta chain was obtained from a study of blood T cell repertoires in COVID-19. At the level of the study: Spain, Italy and the United States supplied samples that represented acute and convalescent COVID-19. The cDNA or gDNA used as material had been derived from T cells, B-cell-depleted T cells, or PBMCs.

The method was immunoSEQ multiplex PCR; TCRdb's version includes in-frame clones alone and lacks a portion of them. The sample includes 300,000 to 350,000 clones, 80% to 90% of them seen just once. The length of the CDR3 is 15 residues. V lost 4 bases, J lost 7 bases, and 13 bases stayed unmatched. Looked up from germline, CDR1 is GTSNPN and CDR2 is SVGIG (reference sequence). Cohorts were determined from participant-reported clinical history. Cohort 3 recovery required two negative PCRs, clearance, or symptom resolution. This receptor was obtained from a man aged 30 to 39 who had recovered from COVID-19. V gene TRBV30 combines with J gene TRBJ1-2; 9 nucleotides line up with TRBD1. Material: PBMCs or T cells enriched from blood (not recorded which). CDR3 amino acids: CAWTPSRQGGRGYTF. CDR3 nucleotide sequence: TGTGCCTGGACTCCCAGCCGACAGGGGGGACGTGGCTACACCTTC. Supplemented by reference TRBV30 and TRBJ1-2, the full variable domain reads SQTIHQWPATLVQPVGSPLSLECTVEGTSNPNLYWYRQAAGRGLQLLFYSVGIGQISSEVPQNLSASRPQDRQFILSSKKLLLSDSGFYLCAWTPSRQGGRGYTFGSGTRLTVV.